This T cell receptor (beta chain) was profiled in a study of Ad26.COV2.S vaccination and SARS-CoV-2 variants. About the research overall: Participant was drawn from the COV1001 Ad26.COV2.S trial arm. In the study, Ad26.COV2.S was injected intramuscularly once, or twice 56 days apart. General study results and limits: Vaccinees reportedly had broad spike-specific CD8+ and CD4+ T cell responses.

As concerns this clone: Its specificity is unknown.

The germline gives CDR1 SNHLY, CDR2 FYNNEI. The ends were cut back, 9 bases at V and 6 bases at J, with 11 bases in the middle. The CDR3 is 11 residues long. Data came from immunoSEQ multiplex PCR; TCRdb stores just in-frame clones and leaves some out. The sample contains approximately 460,000 clones, about 89% of which appear only once. The treatment is: 15 to 20 received Ad26.COV2.S at low or high dose, single or two shots; several received placebo; per-sample allocation not given. The investigators took samples on day 63 after the first vaccine or placebo injection. Immunization relied on an Ad26 vector, which expressed Wuhan-strain SARS-CoV-2 spike.

The sample here was peripheral blood, taken in a trial of Ad26.COV2.S vaccine versus placebo. This chain links TRBV2 with TRBJ1-2, with D maybe TRBD1 (6 bases). The sequence was collected from a person between 18 and 60 years old who received the Ad26.COV2.S COVID-19 vaccine or a placebo. CDR3 sequence reads: CASQGTDGYTF. The CDR3 DNA is TGTGCCAGTCAGGGGACGGATGGCTACACCTTC.